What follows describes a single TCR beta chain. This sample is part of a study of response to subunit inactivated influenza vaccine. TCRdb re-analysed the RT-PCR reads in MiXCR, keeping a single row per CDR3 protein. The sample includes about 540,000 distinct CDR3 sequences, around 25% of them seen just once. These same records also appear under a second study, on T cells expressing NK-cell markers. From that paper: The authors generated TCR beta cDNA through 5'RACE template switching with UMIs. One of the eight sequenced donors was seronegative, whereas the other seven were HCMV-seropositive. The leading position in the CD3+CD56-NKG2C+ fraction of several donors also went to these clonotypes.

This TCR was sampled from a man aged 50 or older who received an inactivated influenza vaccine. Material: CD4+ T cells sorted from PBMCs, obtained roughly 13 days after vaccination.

The DNA for the CDR3 is TGCAGTGCTAGACCTAATCATCCCAAAGACCAAGAGACCCAGTACTTC. This sequence encodes CSARPNHPKDQETQYF. The genes are TRBV20-1 and TRBJ2-5; D is uncertain. V gave up 2 bases and J gave up 0 bases, with 16 bases separating them. Germline V gene lookup returns CDR1 DFQATT and CDR2 SNEGSKA (reference sequence). The CDR3 runs 16 residues.